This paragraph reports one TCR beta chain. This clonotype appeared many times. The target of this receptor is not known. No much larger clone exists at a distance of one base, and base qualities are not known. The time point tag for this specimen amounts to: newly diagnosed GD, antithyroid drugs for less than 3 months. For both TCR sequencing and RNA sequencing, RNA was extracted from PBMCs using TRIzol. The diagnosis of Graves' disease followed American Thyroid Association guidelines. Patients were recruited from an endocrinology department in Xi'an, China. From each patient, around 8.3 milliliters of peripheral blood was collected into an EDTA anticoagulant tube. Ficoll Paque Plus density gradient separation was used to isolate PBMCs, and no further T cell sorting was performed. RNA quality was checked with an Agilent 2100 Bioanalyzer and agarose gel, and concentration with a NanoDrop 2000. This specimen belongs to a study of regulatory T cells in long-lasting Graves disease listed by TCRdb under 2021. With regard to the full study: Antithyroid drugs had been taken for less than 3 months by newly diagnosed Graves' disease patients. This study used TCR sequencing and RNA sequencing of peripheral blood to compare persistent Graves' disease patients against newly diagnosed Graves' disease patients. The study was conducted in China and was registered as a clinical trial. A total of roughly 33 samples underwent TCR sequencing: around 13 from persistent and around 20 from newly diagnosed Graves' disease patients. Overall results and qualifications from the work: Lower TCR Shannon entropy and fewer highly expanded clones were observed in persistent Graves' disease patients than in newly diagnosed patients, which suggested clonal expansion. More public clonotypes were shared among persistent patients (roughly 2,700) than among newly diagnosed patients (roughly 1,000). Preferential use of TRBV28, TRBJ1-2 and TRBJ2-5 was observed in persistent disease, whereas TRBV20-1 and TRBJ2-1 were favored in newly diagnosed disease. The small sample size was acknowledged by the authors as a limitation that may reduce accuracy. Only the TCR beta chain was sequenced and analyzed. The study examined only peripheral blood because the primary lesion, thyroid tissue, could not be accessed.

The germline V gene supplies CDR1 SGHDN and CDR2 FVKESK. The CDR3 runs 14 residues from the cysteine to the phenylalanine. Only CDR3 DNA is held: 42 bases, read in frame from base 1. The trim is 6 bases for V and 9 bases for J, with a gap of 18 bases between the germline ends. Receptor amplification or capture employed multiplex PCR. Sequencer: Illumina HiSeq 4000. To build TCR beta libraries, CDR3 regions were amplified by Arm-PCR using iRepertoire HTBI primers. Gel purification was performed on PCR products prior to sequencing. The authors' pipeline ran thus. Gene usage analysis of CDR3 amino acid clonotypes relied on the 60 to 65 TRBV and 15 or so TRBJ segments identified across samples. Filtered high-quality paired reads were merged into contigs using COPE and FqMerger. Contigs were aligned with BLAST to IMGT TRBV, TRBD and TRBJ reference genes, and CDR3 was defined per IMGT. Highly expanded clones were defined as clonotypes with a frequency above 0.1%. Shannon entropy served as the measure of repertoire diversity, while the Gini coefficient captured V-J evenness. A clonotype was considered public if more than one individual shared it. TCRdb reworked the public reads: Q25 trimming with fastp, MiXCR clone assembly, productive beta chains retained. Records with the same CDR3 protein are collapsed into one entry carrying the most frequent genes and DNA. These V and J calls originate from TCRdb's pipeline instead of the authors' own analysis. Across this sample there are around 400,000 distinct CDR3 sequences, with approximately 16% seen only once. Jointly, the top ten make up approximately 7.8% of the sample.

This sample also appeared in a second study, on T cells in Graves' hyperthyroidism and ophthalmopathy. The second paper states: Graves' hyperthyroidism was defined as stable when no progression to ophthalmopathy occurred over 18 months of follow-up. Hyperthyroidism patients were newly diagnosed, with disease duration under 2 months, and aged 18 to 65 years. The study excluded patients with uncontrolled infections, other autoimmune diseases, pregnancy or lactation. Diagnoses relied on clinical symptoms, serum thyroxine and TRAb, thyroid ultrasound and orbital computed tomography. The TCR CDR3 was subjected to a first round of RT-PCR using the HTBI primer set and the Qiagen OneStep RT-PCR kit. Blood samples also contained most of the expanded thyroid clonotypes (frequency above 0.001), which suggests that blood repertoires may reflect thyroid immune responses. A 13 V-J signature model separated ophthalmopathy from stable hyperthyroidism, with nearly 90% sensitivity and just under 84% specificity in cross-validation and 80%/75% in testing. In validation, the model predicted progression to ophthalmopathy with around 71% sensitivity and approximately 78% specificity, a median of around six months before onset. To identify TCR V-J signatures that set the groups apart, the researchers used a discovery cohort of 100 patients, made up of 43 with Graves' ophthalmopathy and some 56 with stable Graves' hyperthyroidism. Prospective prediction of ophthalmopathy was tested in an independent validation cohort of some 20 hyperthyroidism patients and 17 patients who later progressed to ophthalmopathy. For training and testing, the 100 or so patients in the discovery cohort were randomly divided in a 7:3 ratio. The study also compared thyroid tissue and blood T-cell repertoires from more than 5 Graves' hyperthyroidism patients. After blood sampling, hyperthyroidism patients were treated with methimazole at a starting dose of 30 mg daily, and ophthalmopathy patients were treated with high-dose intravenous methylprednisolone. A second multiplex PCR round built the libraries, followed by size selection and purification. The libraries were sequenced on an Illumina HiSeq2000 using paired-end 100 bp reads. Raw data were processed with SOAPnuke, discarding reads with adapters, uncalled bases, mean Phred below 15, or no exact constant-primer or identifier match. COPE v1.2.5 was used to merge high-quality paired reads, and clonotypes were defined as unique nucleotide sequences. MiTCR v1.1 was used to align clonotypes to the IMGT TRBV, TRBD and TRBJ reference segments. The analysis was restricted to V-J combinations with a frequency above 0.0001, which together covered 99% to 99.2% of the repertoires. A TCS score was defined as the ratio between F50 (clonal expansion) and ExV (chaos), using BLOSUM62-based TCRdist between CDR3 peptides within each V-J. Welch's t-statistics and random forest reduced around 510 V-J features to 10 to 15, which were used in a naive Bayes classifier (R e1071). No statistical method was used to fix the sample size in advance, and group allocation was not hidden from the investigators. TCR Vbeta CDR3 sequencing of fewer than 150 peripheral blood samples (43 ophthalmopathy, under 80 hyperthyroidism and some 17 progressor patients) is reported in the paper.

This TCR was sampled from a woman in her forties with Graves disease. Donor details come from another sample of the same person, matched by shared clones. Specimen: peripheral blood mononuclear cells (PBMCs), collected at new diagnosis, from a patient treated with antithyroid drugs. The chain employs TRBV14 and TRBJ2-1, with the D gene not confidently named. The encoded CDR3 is CASRPGRPLGEQFF. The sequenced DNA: TGTGCCAGCAGGCCTGGACGGCCCCTGGGTGAGCAGTTCTTC.